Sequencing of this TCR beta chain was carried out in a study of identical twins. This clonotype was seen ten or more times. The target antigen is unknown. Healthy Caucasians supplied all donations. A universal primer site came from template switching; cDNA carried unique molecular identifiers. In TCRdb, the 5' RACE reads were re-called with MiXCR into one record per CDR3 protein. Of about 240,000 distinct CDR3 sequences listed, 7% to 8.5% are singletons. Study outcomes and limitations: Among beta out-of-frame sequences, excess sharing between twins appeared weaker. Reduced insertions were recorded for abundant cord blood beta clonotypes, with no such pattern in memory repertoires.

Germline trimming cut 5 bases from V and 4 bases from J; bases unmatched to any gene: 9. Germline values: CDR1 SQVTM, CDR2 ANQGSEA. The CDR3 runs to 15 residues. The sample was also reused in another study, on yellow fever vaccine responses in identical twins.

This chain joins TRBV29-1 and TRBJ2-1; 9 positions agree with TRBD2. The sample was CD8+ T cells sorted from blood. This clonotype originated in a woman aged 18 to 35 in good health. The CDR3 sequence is CSVRIAGAVYNEQFF. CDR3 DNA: TGCAGCGTTCGGATAGCGGGGGCCGTGTACAATGAGCAGTTCTTC.